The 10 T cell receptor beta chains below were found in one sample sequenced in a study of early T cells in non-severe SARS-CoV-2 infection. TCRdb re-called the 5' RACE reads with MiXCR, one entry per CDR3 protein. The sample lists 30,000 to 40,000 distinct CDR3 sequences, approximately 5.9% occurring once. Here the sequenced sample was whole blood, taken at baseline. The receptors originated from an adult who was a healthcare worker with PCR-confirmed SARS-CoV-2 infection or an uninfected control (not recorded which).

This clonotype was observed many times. The DNA of the CDR3 is TGTGCCAGCCGATTAGCGGAACTTACCGGGGAGCTGTTTTTT. It translates to CASRLAELTGELFF. The genes are TRBV19 and TRBJ2-2; perhaps TRBD2 as D (6 bases). This CDR3 spans 14 amino acids. CDR1 is LNHDA and CDR2 is SQIVND in the germline V gene (reference sequence). V dropped 9 bases and J dropped 5 bases, with 16 bases sitting between them.

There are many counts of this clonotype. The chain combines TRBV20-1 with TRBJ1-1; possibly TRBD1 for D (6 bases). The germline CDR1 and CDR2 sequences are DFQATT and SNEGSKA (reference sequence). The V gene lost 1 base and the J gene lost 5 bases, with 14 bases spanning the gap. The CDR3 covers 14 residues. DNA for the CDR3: TGCAGTGCTAGAGGACAGGCAAGTTGGACTGAAGCTTTCTTT. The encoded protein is CSARGQASWTEAFF.

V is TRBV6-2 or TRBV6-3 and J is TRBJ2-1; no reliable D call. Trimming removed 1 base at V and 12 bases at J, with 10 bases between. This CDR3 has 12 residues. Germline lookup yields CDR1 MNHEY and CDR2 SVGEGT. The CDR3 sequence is CASSYFFARQFF. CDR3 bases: TGTGCCAGCAGTTACTTTTTCGCAAGGCAGTTCTTC.

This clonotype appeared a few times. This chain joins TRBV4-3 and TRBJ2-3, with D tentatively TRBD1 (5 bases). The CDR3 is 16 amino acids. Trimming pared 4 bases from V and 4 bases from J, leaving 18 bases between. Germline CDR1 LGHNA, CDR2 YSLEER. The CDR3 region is CASSPRVARAADTQYF. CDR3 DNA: TGCGCCAGCAGCCCCAGGGTCGCGCGTGCTGCAGATACGCAGTATTTT.

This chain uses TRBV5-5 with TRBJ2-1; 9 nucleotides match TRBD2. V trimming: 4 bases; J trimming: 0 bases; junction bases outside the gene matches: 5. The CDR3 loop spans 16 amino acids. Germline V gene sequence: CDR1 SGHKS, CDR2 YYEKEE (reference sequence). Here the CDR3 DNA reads TGTGCCAGCAGCCCAGCGGGAGGCTTCTCCTACAATGAGCAGTTCTTC. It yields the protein CASSPAGGFSYNEQFF.

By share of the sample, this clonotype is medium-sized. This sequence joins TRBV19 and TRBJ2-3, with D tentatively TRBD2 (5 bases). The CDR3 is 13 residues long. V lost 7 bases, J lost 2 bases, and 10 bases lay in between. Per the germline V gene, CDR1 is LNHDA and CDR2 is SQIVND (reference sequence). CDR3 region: CASTAEDTDTQYF. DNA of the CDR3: TGTGCCAGTACGGCGGAGGACACAGATACGCAGTATTTT. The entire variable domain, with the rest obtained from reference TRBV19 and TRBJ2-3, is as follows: DGGITQSPKYLFRKEGQNVTLSCEQNLNHDAMYWYRQDPGQGLRLIYYSQIVNDFQKGDIAEGYSVSREKKESFPLTVTSAQKNPTAFYLCASTAEDTDTQYFGPGTRLTVL.

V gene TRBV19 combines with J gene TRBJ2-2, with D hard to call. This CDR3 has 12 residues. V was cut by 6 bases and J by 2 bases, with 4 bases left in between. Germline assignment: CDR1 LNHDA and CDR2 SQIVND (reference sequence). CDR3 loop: CASSHNTGELFF. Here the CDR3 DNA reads TGTGCCAGTAGCCATAACACCGGGGAGCTGTTTTTT.

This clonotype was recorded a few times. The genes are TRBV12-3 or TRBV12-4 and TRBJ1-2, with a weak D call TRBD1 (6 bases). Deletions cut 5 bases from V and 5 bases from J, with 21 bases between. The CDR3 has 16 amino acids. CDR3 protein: CASSPRGGHFGYGYTF. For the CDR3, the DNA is TGTGCCAGCAGTCCTAGGGGGGGCCACTTTGGTTATGGCTACACCTTC.

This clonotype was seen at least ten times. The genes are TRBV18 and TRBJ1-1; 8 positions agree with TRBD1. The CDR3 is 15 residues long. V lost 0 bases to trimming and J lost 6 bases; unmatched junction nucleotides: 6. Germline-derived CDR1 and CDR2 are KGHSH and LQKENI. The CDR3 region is CASSPPPGGTAEAFF. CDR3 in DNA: TGTGCCAGCTCACCACCTCCAGGGGGCACGGCTGAAGCTTTCTTT.

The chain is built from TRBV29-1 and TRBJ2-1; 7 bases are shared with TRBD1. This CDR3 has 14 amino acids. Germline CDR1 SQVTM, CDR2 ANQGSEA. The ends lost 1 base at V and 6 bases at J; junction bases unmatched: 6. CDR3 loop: CSVEGDREFNEQFF. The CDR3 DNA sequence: TGCAGCGTTGAAGGCGACAGGGAATTCAATGAGCAGTTCTTC.